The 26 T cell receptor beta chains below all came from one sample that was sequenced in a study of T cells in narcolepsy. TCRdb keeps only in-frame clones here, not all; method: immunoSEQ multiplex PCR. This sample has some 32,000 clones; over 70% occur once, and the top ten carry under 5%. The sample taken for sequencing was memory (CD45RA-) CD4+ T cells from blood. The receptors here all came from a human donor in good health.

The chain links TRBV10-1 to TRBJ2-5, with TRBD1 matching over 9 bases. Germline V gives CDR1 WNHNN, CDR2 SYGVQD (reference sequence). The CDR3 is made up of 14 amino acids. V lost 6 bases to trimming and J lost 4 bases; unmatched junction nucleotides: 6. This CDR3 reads CASSDRGQGETQYF. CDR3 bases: TGCGCCAGCAGCGACCGGGGACAGGGAGAGACCCAGTACTTC.

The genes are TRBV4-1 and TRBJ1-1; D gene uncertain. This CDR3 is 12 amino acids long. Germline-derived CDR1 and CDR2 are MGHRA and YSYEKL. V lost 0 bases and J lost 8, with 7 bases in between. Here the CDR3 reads CASSQEVGEAFF. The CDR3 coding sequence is TGCGCCAGCAGCCAAGAAGTGGGAGAAGCTTTCTTT.

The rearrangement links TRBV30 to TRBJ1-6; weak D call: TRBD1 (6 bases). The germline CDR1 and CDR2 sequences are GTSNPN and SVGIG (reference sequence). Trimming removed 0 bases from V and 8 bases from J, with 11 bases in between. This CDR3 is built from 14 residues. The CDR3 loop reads CAWSVSGAYSPLHF. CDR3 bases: TGTGCCTGGAGTGTATCGGGGGCATATTCACCCCTCCACTTT.

The CDR3 loop reads CASSSRTASSYNEQFF. The CDR3 coding sequence is TGTGCCAGCAGTTCCCGCACAGCGAGCTCCTACAATGAGCAGTTCTTC. The rearrangement joins TRBV28 to TRBJ2-1, with no clear D. V was shortened by 4 bases and J by 0 bases, with 13 bases between the two germline ends. This CDR3 has 16 residues. CDR1 and CDR2 from the germline V gene are MDHEN and SYDVKM.

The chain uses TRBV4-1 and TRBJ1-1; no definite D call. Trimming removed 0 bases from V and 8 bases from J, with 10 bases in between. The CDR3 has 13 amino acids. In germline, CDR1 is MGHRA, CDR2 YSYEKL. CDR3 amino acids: CASSQDERWEAFF. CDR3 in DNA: TGCGCCAGCAGCCAAGATGAAAGGTGGGAAGCTTTCTTT.

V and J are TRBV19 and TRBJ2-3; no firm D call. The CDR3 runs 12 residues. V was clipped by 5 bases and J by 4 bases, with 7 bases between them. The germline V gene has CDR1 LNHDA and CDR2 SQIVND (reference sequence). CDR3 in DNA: TGTGCCAGTAGTGTGACGGCAGATACGCAGTATTTT. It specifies CASSVTADTQYF. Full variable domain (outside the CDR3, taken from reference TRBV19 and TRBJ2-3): DGGITQSPKYLFRKEGQNVTLSCEQNLNHDAMYWYRQDPGQGLRLIYYSQIVNDFQKGDIAEGYSVSREKKESFPLTVTSAQKNPTAFYLCASSVTADTQYFGPGTRLTVL.

CDR3 in DNA: TGTGCCAGCAGCTTAGCGTCAGGCGGGGGCACAGATACGCAGTATTTT. This sequence encodes CASSLASGGGTDTQYF. The V call is TRBV7-7, the J call TRBJ2-3; possible D gene TRBD2, 6 bases. Germline loops: CDR1 SSHAT, CDR2 FNYEAQ (reference sequence). V lost 0 bases, J lost 1 base, and 11 bases lay in between. This CDR3 comprises 16 residues.

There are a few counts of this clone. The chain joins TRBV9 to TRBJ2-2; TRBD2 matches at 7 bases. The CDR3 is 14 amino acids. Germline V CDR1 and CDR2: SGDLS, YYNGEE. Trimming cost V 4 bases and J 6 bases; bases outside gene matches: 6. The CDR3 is CASSPGLGAGELFF. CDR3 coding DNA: TGTGCCAGCAGCCCTGGACTAGGAGCCGGGGAGCTGTTTTTT.

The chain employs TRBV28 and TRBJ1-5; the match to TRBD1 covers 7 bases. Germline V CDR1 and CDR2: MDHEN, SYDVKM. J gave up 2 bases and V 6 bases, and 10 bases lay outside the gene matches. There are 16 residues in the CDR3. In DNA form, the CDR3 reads TGTGCCAGCAGCCCTACCCGAGGACAGGGCAATCAGCCCCAGCATTTT. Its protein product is CASSPTRGQGNQPQHF.

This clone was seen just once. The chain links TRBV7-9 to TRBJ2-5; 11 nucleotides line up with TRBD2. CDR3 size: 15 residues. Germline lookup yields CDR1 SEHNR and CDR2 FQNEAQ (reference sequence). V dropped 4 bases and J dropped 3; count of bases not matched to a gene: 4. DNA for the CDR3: TGTGCCAGCAGCTCCGCGACTAGCGGGAAAGAGACCCAGTACTTC. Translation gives CASSSATSGKETQYF.

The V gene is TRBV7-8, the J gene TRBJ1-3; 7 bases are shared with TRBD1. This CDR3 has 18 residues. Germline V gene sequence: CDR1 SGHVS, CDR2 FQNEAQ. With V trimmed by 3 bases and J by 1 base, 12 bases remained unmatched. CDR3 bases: TGTGCCAGCAGCTTGAGGGGACAGCGGGGTTTGTCTGGAAACACCATATATTTT. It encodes CASSLRGQRGLSGNTIYF.

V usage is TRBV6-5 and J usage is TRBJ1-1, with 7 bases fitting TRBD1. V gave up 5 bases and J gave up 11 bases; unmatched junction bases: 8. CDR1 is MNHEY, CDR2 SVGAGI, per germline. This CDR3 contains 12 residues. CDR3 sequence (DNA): TGTGCCAGCAGTGCCACAGGGGTATCGGCTTTCTTT. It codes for CASSATGVSAFF.

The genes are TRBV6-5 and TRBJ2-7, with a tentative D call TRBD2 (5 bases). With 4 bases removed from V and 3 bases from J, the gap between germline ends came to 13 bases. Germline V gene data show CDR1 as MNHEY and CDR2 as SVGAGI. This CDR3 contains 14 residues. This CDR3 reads CASSSRGMFYEQYF. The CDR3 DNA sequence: TGTGCCAGCAGTTCCAGAGGGATGTTCTACGAGCAGTACTTC.

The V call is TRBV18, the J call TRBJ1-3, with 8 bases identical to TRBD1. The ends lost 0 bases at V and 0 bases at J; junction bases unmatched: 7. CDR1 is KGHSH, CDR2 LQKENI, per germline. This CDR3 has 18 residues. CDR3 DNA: TGTGCCAGCTCACCACCGATGGGGACAGGTCACTCTGGAAACACCATATATTTT. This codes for CASSPPMGTGHSGNTIYF. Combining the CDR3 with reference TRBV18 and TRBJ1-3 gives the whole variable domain NAGVMQNPRHLVRRRGQEARLRCSPMKGHSHVYWYRQLPEEGLKFMVYLQKENIIDESGMPKERFSAEFPKEGPSILRIQQVVRGDSAAYFCASSPPMGTGHSGNTIYFGEGSWLTVV.

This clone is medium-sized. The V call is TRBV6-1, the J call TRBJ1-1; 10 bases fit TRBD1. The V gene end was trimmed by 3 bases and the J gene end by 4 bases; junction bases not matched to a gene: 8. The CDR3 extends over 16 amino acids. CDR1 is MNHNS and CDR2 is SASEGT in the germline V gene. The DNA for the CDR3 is TGTGCCAGCAGTGACCGGGACAGGGGATTGAGCACTGAAGCTTTCTTT. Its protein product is CASSDRDRGLSTEAFF.

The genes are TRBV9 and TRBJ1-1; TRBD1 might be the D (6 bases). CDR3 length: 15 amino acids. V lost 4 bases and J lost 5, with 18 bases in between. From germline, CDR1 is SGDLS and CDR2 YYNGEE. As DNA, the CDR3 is TGTGCCAGCAGCCCCCAGGGGATAGGACGGACTGAAGCTTTCTTT. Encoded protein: CASSPQGIGRTEAFF.

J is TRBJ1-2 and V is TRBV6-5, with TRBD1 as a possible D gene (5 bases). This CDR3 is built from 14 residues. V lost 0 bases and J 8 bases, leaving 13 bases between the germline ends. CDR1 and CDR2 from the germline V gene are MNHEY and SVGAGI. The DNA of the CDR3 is TGTGCCAGCAGTTACTCAGGGGTCTACGGGGGCTACACCTTC. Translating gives CASSYSGVYGGYTF.

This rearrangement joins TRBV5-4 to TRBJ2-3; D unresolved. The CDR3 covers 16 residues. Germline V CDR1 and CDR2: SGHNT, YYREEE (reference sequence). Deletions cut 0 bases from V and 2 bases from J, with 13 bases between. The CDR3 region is CASSLGSRPITDTQYF. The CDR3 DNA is TGTGCCAGCAGCTTGGGATCGCGGCCTATCACAGATACGCAGTATTTT.

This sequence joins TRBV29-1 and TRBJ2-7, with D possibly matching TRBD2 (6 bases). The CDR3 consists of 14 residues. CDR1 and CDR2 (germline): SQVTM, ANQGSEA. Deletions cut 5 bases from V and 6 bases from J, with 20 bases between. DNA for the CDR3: TGCAGCGTTCTCCGGGACTGGACCATTGTCGAGCAGTACTTC. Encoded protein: CSVLRDWTIVEQYF.

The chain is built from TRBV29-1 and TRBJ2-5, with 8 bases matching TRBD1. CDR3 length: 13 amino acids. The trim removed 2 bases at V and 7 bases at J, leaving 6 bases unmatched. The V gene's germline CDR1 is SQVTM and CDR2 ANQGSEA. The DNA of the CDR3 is TGCAGCGTTGAATCCAGGGGGCGGTCGACCCAGTACTTC. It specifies CSVESRGRSTQYF.

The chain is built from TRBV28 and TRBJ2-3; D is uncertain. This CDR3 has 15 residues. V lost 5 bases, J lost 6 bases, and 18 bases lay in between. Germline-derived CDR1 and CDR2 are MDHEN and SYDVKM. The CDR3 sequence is CASSPPAVASDTQYF. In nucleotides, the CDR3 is TGTGCCAGCAGTCCGCCCGCGGTCGCCTCGGATACGCAGTATTTT.

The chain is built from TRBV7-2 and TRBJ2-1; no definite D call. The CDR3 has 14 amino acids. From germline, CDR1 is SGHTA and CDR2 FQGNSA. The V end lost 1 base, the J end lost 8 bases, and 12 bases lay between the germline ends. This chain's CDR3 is CASSLDPTNDEQFF. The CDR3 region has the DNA TGTGCCAGCAGCTTAGACCCGACCAATGATGAGCAGTTCTTC.

Here the CDR3 DNA reads TGTGCCAGCAGCCAAGACACGGGAGCGATATACAATGAGCAGTTCTTC. It encodes CASSQDTGAIYNEQFF. The chain carries TRBV14 and TRBJ2-1, with a tentative D call TRBD2 (6 bases). CDR1 is SGHDN, CDR2 FVKESK, per germline. V lost 0 bases and J lost 4, with 13 bases in between. CDR3 length: 16 residues. The whole variable domain, remainder taken from reference TRBV14 and TRBJ2-1, is EAGVTQFPSHSVIEKGQTVTLRCDPISGHDNLYWYRRVMGKEIKFLLHFVKESKQDESGMPNNRFLAERTGGTYSTLKVQPAELEDSGVYFCASSQDTGAIYNEQFFGPGTRLTVL.

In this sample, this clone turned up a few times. CDR3 protein: CASSETSSGELFF. For the CDR3, the DNA is TGTGCCAGCAGCGAAACTAGCTCCGGGGAGCTGTTTTTT. This chain uses TRBV6-6 with TRBJ2-2, with D maybe TRBD2 (6 bases). The CDR3 consists of 13 residues. Between the trimmed V and J ends, which lost 6 bases and 6 bases, there was a span of 11 bases. CDR1 and CDR2 from the germline V gene are MNHNY and SVGAGI (reference sequence).

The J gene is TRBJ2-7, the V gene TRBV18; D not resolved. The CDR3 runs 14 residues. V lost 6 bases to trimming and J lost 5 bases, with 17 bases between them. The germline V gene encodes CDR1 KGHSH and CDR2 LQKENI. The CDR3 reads CASSQTPTSDEQYF. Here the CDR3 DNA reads TGTGCCAGCTCGCAAACACCGACTTCTGACGAGCAGTACTTC.

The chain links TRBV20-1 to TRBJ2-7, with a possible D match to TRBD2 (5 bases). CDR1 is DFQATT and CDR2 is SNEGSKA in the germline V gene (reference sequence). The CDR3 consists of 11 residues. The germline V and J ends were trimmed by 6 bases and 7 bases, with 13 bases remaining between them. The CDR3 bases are TGCAGTGCAACTAGAGACCGGGAGCAGTACTTC. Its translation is CSATRDREQYF.